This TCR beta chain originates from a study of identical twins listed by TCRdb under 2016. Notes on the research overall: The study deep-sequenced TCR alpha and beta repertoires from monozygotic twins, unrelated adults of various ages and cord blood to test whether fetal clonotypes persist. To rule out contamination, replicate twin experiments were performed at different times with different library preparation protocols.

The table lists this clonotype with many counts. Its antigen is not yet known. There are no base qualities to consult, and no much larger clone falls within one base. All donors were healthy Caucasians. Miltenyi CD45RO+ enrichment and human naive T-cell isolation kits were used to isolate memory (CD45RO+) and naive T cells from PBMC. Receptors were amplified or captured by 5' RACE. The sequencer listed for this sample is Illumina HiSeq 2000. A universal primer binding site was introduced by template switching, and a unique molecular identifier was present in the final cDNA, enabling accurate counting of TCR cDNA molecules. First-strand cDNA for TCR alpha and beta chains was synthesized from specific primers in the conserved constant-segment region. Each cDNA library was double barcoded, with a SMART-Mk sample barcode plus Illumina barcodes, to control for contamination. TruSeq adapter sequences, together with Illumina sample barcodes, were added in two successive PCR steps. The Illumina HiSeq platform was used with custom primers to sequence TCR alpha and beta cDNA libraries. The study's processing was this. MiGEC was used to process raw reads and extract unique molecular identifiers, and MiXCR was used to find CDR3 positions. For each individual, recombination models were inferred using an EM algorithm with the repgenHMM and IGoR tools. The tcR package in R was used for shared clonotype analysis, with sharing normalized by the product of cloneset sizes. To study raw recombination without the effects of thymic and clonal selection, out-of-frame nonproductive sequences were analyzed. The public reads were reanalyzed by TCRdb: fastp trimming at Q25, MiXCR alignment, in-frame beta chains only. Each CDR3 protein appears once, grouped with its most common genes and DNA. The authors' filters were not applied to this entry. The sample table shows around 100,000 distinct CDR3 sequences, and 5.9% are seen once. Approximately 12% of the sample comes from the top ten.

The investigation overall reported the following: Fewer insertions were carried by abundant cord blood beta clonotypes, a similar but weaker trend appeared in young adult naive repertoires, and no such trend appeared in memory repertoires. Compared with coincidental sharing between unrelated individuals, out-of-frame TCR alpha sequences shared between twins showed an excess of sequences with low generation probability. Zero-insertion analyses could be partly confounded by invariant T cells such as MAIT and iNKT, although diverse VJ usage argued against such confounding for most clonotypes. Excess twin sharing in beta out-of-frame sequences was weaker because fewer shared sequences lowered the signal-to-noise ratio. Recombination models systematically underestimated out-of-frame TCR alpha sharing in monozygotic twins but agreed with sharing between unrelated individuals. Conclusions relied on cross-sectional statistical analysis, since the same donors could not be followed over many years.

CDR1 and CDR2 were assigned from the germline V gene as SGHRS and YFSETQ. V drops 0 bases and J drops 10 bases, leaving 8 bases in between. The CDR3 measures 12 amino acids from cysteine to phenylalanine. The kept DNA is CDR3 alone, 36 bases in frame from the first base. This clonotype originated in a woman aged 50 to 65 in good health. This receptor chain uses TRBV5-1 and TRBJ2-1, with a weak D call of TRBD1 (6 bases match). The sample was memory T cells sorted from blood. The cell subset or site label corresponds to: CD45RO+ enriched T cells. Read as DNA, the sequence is TGCGCCAGCAGCTTGGCCGGGACAGAGCAGTTCTTC. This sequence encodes CASSLAGTEQFF.